This T cell receptor beta chain was identified during a study of shared T cell receptors in the human thymus. The method was immunoSEQ multiplex PCR; TCRdb's version includes in-frame clones alone and lacks a portion of them. The repertoire has approximately 490,000 clones, roughly 74% of them found once; the top ten carry more than 0.01%. Germline V CDR1 and CDR2: WSHSY, SAAADI. J was trimmed by 3 bases and V by 6 bases; bases with no gene match: 7. This CDR3 region has 15 residues. Separately, the same data were catalogued under a study of human thymus T cells.

The sequenced sample consisted of thymocytes. The chain has TRBV10-2 and TRBJ2-3, with TRBD2 matching over 9 bases. This clonotype was obtained from a boy younger than two with a congenital heart defect. CDR3: CASRRAGGGTDTQYF. CDR3 DNA sequence: TGCGCCAGCAGGCGAGCGGGAGGTGGGACAGATACGCAGTATTTT.